Following are 13 T cell receptor beta chains from one sample sequenced in a study of long-term antiretroviral therapy in people with HIV (dated by TCRdb to the early 2020s). The immunoSEQ hsTCRB v3.0 assay was used at survey level resolution to sequence the TRB variable region. The table comes from immuneACCESS by way of TCRdb, which keeps in-frame sequences with V and J called. Part of the clones is missing from these tables; in studies checked, under half for an unresolved V gene and the rest for unknown reasons. This sample holds tens of thousands of clones; about 85% were observed only once. The ten largest make up about 8.6% of the sample. The sample here was unsorted PBMCs, taken 3 years after starting antiretroviral therapy. The receptor source for this set is a middle-aged man with HIV.

This clone has just one count. Written as DNA, the CDR3 is TGTGCTACCCACCGGGGACAGGTCAACAATCAGCCCCAGCATTTT. Amino acids: CATHRGQVNNQPQHF. The chain uses TRBV27 and TRBJ1-5; 8 bases agree with TRBD1. This CDR3 is built from 15 residues. The V gene's germline CDR1 is MNHEY and CDR2 SMNVEV (reference sequence).

This clone occurred once. One end of the junction fails to match germline, which may point to a read error. The rearrangement links TRBV11-2 to TRBJ2-7; tentatively, D is TRBD2 (6 bases). There are 13 residues in the CDR3. Germline V gene data show CDR1 as SGHAT and CDR2 as FQNNGV. CDR3 in DNA: TGTGCCAGCAGCTTATTGATGGTGGGGGGTTTCAACTTC. Translation gives CASSLLMVGGFNF.

This rearrangement joins TRBV7-9 to TRBJ1-2; 9 positions agree with TRBD1. This CDR3 contains 14 residues. From germline, CDR1 is SEHNR and CDR2 FQNEAQ (reference sequence). The V gene end was trimmed by 5 bases and the J gene end by 1 base; junction bases not matched to a gene: 2. The CDR3 spells CASSEDRGNYGYTF. In nucleotides, the CDR3 is TGTGCCAGCAGCGAGGACAGGGGTAACTATGGCTACACCTTC.

The chain couples TRBV19 to TRBJ1-1, with 9 bases matching TRBD1. The CDR3 extends over 12 amino acids. The germline CDR1 and CDR2 sequences are LNHDA and SQIVND (reference sequence). V shed 8 bases, J shed 8 bases, and the junction held 6 bases outside the gene matches. CDR3 DNA sequence: TGTGCCAGTGTCACAGGGGGCTCAGAAGCTTTCTTT. Amino acid sequence: CASVTGGSEAFF.

This chain connects TRBV29-1 to TRBJ2-5; a possible D gene is TRBD2 (6 bases). V lost 7 bases and J 7 bases, leaving 13 bases between the germline ends. The CDR3 runs 11 residues. The germline gives CDR1 SQVTM, CDR2 ANQGSEA. The CDR3 loop is CSDEARGTQYF. Written as DNA, the CDR3 is TGCAGCGACGAGGCGCGGGGGACCCAGTACTTC.

The J gene is TRBJ2-2, the V gene TRBV5-1; 7 positions agree with TRBD1. Germline values: CDR1 SGHRS, CDR2 YFSETQ. The length of the CDR3 is 17 residues. Losses at the gene ends were 4 bases for V and 1 base for J; bases not matched to a gene: 10. In DNA, the CDR3 is TGCGCCAGCAGCACACCCCGGACAGGAGGGAACACCGGGGAGCTGTTTTTT. Translated, it gives CASSTPRTGGNTGELFF.

The rearrangement uses TRBV15 and TRBJ2-7; 9 bases agree with TRBD2. V trimming: 3 bases; J trimming: 3 bases; junction bases outside the gene matches: 12. Germline V gene data show CDR1 as LNHNV and CDR2 as YYDKDF (reference sequence). This CDR3 has 17 amino acids. In DNA form, the CDR3 reads TGTGCCACCAGCAGCCCCCCCCGCGCGGGAGGGGTCTACGAGCAGTACTTC. Translation gives CATSSPPRAGGVYEQYF. The variable domain in full, with the rest retrieved from reference TRBV15 and TRBJ2-7, is DAMVIQNPRYQVTQFGKPVTLSCSQTLNHNVMYWYQQKSSQAPKLLFHYYDKDFNNEADTPDNFQSRRPNTSFCFLDIRSPGLGDTAMYLCATSSPPRAGGVYEQYFGPGTRLTVT.

V gene TRBV7-8 combines with J gene TRBJ2-7, with D possibly being TRBD1 or TRBD2 (6 bases each). Germline CDR1 reads SGHVS; CDR2 reads FQNEAQ. This CDR3 is 15 amino acids long. V was shortened by 6 bases and J by 3 bases, with 18 bases between the two germline ends. The CDR3 DNA follows: TGTGCCAGCAGGGGGGGACATACCGAAAACTACGAGCAGTACTTC. Residues: CASRGGHTENYEQYF.

This clone is a singleton in its sample. The chain is built from TRBV7-8 and TRBJ2-1, with a tentative D call TRBD1 (6 bases). CDR1 SGHVS and CDR2 FQNEAQ come from the germline V gene. The CDR3 is made up of 16 amino acids. Trimming left V 5 bases short and J 4 bases short, with 18 bases between. The CDR3 is CASSNSGHPLYNEQFF. CDR3 bases: TGTGCCAGCAGCAACTCGGGACATCCTCTATACAATGAGCAGTTCTTC.

This chain uses TRBV7-9 with TRBJ1-5; maybe TRBD1 (6 bases). V lost 5 bases, J lost 10 bases, and 18 bases lay in between. The CDR3 contains 14 residues. Germline values: CDR1 SEHNR, CDR2 FQNEAQ (reference sequence). CDR3 loop: CASSVGVEGHPQHF. The CDR3 DNA reads TGTGCCAGCAGCGTCGGTGTTGAGGGACATCCCCAGCATTTT.

The chain has TRBV27 and TRBJ1-1, with D possibly being TRBD1 (6 bases). The CDR3 runs to 15 residues. Trimming stripped 1 base from V and 0 bases from J, with 9 bases between. Germline V gene data show CDR1 as MNHEY and CDR2 as SMNVEV (reference sequence). The CDR3 DNA reads TGTGCCAGCAGTTTATTTTACAGGGTGAACACTGAAGCTTTCTTT. Translated: CASSLFYRVNTEAFF.

This clone was counted only a few times. This chain connects TRBV7-6 to TRBJ2-7; a weak D match, TRBD2 (6 bases). CDR3 size: 15 residues. From germline, CDR1 is SGHVS and CDR2 FNYEAQ. The V end lost 5 bases, the J end lost 2 bases, and 16 bases lay between the germline ends. The CDR3 region is CASSAGRSGPYEQYF. The CDR3 DNA follows: TGTGCCAGCAGCGCAGGTAGGAGCGGGCCCTACGAGCAGTACTTC.

The chain employs TRBV11-2 and TRBJ1-4, with TRBD1 matching over 9 bases. The V gene end was trimmed by 1 base and the J gene end by 8 bases; junction bases not matched to a gene: 11. The CDR3 contains 17 residues. CDR1 SGHAT and CDR2 FQNNGV come from the germline V gene. CDR3 sequence: CASSLGPTGGLGEKLFF. The CDR3, as DNA: TGTGCCAGCAGCTTAGGACCCACAGGGGGCCTTGGCGAAAAACTGTTTTTT.